Below, 32 T cell receptor beta chains from the same sample are listed, as sequenced in a study of blood T cell repertoires in COVID-19. Clones were read by immunoSEQ multiplex PCR, and TCRdb kept only the in-frame ones, dropping some. This table holds fewer than 200,000 clones, about 87% found once. Sequencing was carried out using peripheral blood. All receptors derive from a woman in her 70s with COVID-19, enrolled during active disease.

This sequence joins TRBV30 and TRBJ1-3; weak D call: TRBD1 (6 bases). V lost 5 bases to trimming and J lost 0 bases, with 8 bases between them. This CDR3 is built from 13 residues. Per germline, CDR1 GTSNPN and CDR2 SVGIG (reference sequence). The chain's CDR3 is CAWSRGSGNTIYF. The CDR3, as DNA: TGTGCCTGGTCCAGGGGCTCTGGAAACACCATATATTTT.

In its sample, this clone was seen a few times. The J gene is TRBJ1-2, the V gene TRBV19; tentatively, D is TRBD1 (6 bases). The V end lost 3 bases, the J end lost 6 bases, and 14 bases lay between the germline ends. Germline CDR1 and CDR2: LNHDA and SQIVND (reference sequence). The CDR3 has 14 amino acids. The CDR3 DNA follows: TGTGCCAGTAGTATCTCAGGGGAAAAGGATGGCTACACCTTC. Its translation: CASSISGEKDGYTF.

The rearrangement links TRBV5-4 to TRBJ2-7; 16 nucleotides agree with TRBD2. Germline assignment: CDR1 SGHNT and CDR2 YYREEE (reference sequence). This CDR3 has 17 residues. The ends lost 3 bases at V and 7 bases at J; junction bases unmatched: 10. In DNA, the CDR3 is TGTGCCAGCAGCTACTACGGGACTAGCGGGAGGGCGCTTGAGCAGTACTTC. The encoded protein is CASSYYGTSGRALEQYF.

The rearrangement joins TRBV7-3 to TRBJ1-1; TRBD1 might be the D (6 bases). Trimming took 5 bases from V and 5 from J, leaving 12 bases between them. CDR3 length: 13 residues. Germline V gene data show CDR1 as SGHTA and CDR2 as FQGTGA. The CDR3 loop is CASSVNRVTEAFF. CDR3 nucleotide sequence: TGTGCCAGCAGCGTAAACAGGGTGACTGAAGCTTTCTTT.

This rearrangement joins TRBV6-5 to TRBJ1-4; D perhaps matches TRBD1 (5 bases). The CDR3 totals 13 residues. The ends were cut back, 8 bases at V and 4 bases at J, with 11 bases in the middle. Germline CDR1 and CDR2: MNHEY and SVGAGI. CDR3 nucleotides: TGTGCCAGCTCAGGCAGGGTTAATGAAAAACTGTTTTTT. It is translated as CASSGRVNEKLFF.

The CDR3: CASSEVGGRGNEQFF. The DNA of the CDR3 is TGTGCCAGCAGTGAAGTTGGCGGGAGAGGGAATGAGCAGTTCTTC. The gene calls are TRBV6-1 and TRBJ2-1; the match to TRBD2 covers 7 bases. Germline loops: CDR1 MNHNS, CDR2 SASEGT. The V segment lost 1 base and the J segment 7 bases; nucleotides outside the gene matches: 7. This CDR3 has 15 residues.

The rearrangement links TRBV5-4 to TRBJ1-5; tentatively, D is TRBD1 (6 bases). V lost 3 bases to trimming and J lost 4 bases, with 8 bases between them. Germline lookup yields CDR1 SGHNT and CDR2 YYREEE (reference sequence). The CDR3 loop spans 13 amino acids. The CDR3 spells CASSSQGNQPQHF. CDR3 nucleotides: TGTGCCAGCAGCTCTCAGGGGAATCAGCCCCAGCATTTT.

The chain recombines TRBV7-9 with TRBJ1-6; 9 positions match TRBD1. Germline V gives CDR1 SEHNR, CDR2 FQNEAQ (reference sequence). The CDR3 contains 14 residues. The ends lost 3 bases at V and 6 bases at J; junction bases unmatched: 0. The CDR3 DNA reads as TGTGCCAGCAGCTTGGACAGGGGTAATTCACCCCTCCACTTT. Translating it yields CASSLDRGNSPLHF.

The chain employs TRBV18 and TRBJ1-1; 9 nucleotides line up with TRBD1. This CDR3 is 12 amino acids long. The V segment lost 3 bases and the J segment 10 bases; nucleotides outside the gene matches: 3. The V gene's germline CDR1 is KGHSH and CDR2 LQKENI. The CDR3 DNA reads as TGTGCCAGCTCACCGGGGGGACAGGGAGCTTTCTTT. It encodes CASSPGGQGAFF.

V is TRBV6-5 and J is TRBJ1-2; 9 bases match TRBD1. CDR1 is MNHEY, CDR2 SVGAGI, per germline. The CDR3 extends over 14 amino acids. V was clipped by 5 bases and J by 5 bases; unmatched bases: 6. Here the CDR3 DNA reads TGTGCCAGCAGTCAAACCGGGACAGGGTATGGCTACACCTTC. It yields the protein CASSQTGTGYGYTF.

The V and J genes are TRBV12-3 or TRBV12-4 and TRBJ1-5, with 7 bases that match TRBD1. This CDR3 has 13 amino acids. Trimming cost V 6 bases and J 4 bases; bases outside gene matches: 3. The CDR3 loop reads CASSLRGNQPQHF. Written as DNA, the CDR3 is TGTGCCAGCAGCCTCAGGGGGAATCAGCCCCAGCATTTT.

This clone was found once. J is TRBJ2-7 and V is TRBV27; 10 nucleotides agree with TRBD1. Losses at the gene ends were 5 bases for V and 1 base for J; bases not matched to a gene: 8. This CDR3 comprises 16 residues. Germline V lookup: CDR1 MNHEY, CDR2 SMNVEV (reference sequence). CDR3 nucleotides: TGTGCCAGCAGTCCCTTCGGACAGGGGGGGTCCTACGAGCAGTACTTC. It translates to CASSPFGQGGSYEQYF.

The CDR3 DNA follows: TGTGCCAGTAGTTCTACAGGGGGCAACTATGGCTACACCTTC. Its translation: CASSSTGGNYGYTF. This rearrangement joins TRBV19 to TRBJ1-2; 9 bases line up with TRBD1. Trimming took 5 bases from V and 2 from J; bases not matched to a gene: 3. The CDR3 loop spans 14 amino acids. Looked up from germline, CDR1 is LNHDA and CDR2 is SQIVND (reference sequence).

J is TRBJ1-3 and V is TRBV10-3, with D possibly TRBD1 on 6 matching bases. Germline CDR1 ENHRY, CDR2 SYGVKD. Trimming took off 2 bases at V and 6 bases at J, with 11 bases between the two ends. The CDR3 totals 14 residues. The CDR3 region is CAISETGNENTIYF. CDR3 sequence (DNA): TGTGCCATCAGTGAGACAGGGAATGAAAACACCATATATTTT.

Comment on this clone: Other DNA sequences from this sample encode an identical CDR3 as well. The genes are TRBV9 and TRBJ2-7; D not resolved. The V end was cut by 4 bases, the J end by 0 bases, with 8 bases between. CDR1 is SGDLS and CDR2 is YYNGEE in the germline V gene. This CDR3 has 13 residues. For the CDR3, the DNA is TGTGCCAGCAGCCCCAGTTCCTCCTACGAGCAGTACTTC. Amino acids: CASSPSSSYEQYF.

The sample holds one count of this clone. This chain connects TRBV4-1 to TRBJ1-1, with D possibly TRBD1 on 5 matching bases. Germline assignment: CDR1 MGHRA and CDR2 YSYEKL. V lost 0 bases to trimming and J lost 6 bases, with 17 bases between them. The CDR3 sequence is 16 residues long. CDR3 in amino acids: CASSQELPGRVPEAFF. In nucleotides, the CDR3 is TGCGCCAGCAGCCAAGAGTTGCCAGGGAGGGTCCCTGAAGCTTTCTTT.

The chain recombines TRBV18 with TRBJ1-5; D gene ambiguous. V lost 3 bases and J lost 4, with 10 bases in between. The CDR3 is 14 amino acids. Germline V gives CDR1 KGHSH, CDR2 LQKENI. The CDR3 DNA is TGTGCCAGCTCACCTACAAGTAATAATCAGCCCCAGCATTTT. Protein product: CASSPTSNNQPQHF.

The chain is built from TRBV7-2 and TRBJ1-1, with D maybe TRBD1 (6 bases). This CDR3 is 15 amino acids long. V was clipped by 5 bases and J by 2 bases, with 15 bases between them. Germline loops: CDR1 SGHTA, CDR2 FQGNSA. The CDR3 region has the DNA TGTGCCAGCAGCGCAAATCAGGGGTTTAACACTGAAGCTTTCTTT. This codes for CASSANQGFNTEAFF.

The V call is TRBV4-2, the J call TRBJ2-7; perhaps TRBD1 as D (6 bases). Germline CDR1 is LGHNA and CDR2 is YNFKEQ. CDR3 length: 14 amino acids. The V end lost 1 base, the J end lost 6 bases, and 13 bases lay between the germline ends. CDR3 sequence (DNA): TGTGCCAGCAGCCAAGCAGGGGTAGGTGGCGAGCAGTACTTC. This gives the protein CASSQAGVGGEQYF.

The rearrangement uses TRBV7-9 and TRBJ2-3; tentatively, D is TRBD1 (5 bases). The CDR3 has 12 residues. Per germline, CDR1 SEHNR and CDR2 FQNEAQ (reference sequence). Trimming pared 2 bases from V and 10 bases from J, leaving 10 bases between. The CDR3 spells CASSLPDRAQYF. In DNA form, the CDR3 reads TGTGCCAGCAGCTTACCAGACAGAGCGCAGTATTTT.

V is TRBV10-3 and J is TRBJ2-5; possibly TRBD2 for D (5 bases). The CDR3 has 13 residues. The V gene's germline CDR1 is ENHRY and CDR2 SYGVKD. Trimming pared 4 bases from V and 4 bases from J, leaving 10 bases between. CDR3 in DNA: TGTGCCATCAGTGGAGGAGAGGGAGAGACCCAGTACTTC. This codes for CAISGGEGETQYF.

The J gene is TRBJ2-6, the V gene TRBV29-1; D may be TRBD1 (5 bases). V dropped 6 bases and J dropped 2 bases, with 11 bases sitting between them. Looked up from germline, CDR1 is SQVTM and CDR2 is ANQGSEA. The CDR3 loop spans 14 amino acids. CDR3: CSVDTRAGANVLTF. DNA for the CDR3: TGCAGCGTAGATACCAGGGCTGGGGCCAACGTCCTGACTTTC.

This chain joins TRBV6-2 or TRBV6-3 and TRBJ2-7; 7 positions match TRBD2. V shed 6 bases and J 2 bases; nucleotides not matched to a gene: 10. CDR3 length equals 15 residues. Per germline, CDR1 MNHEY and CDR2 SVGEGT. CDR3 DNA: TGTGCCAGCAGCCCCAAGGTGGCGGGAGCCTACGAGCAGTACTTC. Residues: CASSPKVAGAYEQYF.

The genes are TRBV19 and TRBJ2-3, with 13 nucleotides matching TRBD2. In germline, CDR1 is LNHDA, CDR2 SQIVND (reference sequence). The CDR3 sequence is 20 residues long. The trim removed 5 bases at V and 2 bases at J, leaving 16 bases unmatched. Here the CDR3 DNA reads TGTGCCAGTAGTCTCTGGACTAGCGGGAGAAATTTGGGGACCACAGATACGCAGTATTTT. This sequence encodes CASSLWTSGRNLGTTDTQYF.

Turning to this clone: In the same sample, other DNA sequences code for this CDR3. The genes are TRBV7-9 and TRBJ1-2; tentatively, D is TRBD1 (5 bases). V was clipped by 0 bases and J by 5 bases, with 13 bases between them. This CDR3 has 15 residues. CDR1 SEHNR and CDR2 FQNEAQ come from the germline V gene (reference sequence). For the CDR3, the DNA is TGTGCCAGCAGCTTAGCGCGGGGGACTGAATATGGCTACACCTTC. Protein sequence: CASSLARGTEYGYTF.

The chain employs TRBV9 and TRBJ2-1; TRBD2 aligns across 9 bases. The V gene's germline CDR1 is SGDLS and CDR2 YYNGEE. V lost 4 bases to trimming and J lost 5 bases; unmatched junction nucleotides: 13. The CDR3 contains 17 residues. The CDR3 sequence: CASSPTPIAGVNNEQFF. The CDR3, as DNA: TGTGCCAGCAGCCCCACCCCGATAGCGGGAGTCAACAATGAGCAGTTCTTC.

This chain joins TRBV27 and TRBJ2-1; 14 bases line up with TRBD2. The CDR3 is made up of 15 amino acids. The V gene end was trimmed by 6 bases and the J gene end by 8 bases; junction bases not matched to a gene: 6. Looked up from germline, CDR1 is MNHEY and CDR2 is SMNVEV (reference sequence). The DNA of the CDR3 is TGTGCCAGCAGGGGAGGGACTAGCGGGAGTGATGAGCAGTTCTTC. It is translated as CASRGGTSGSDEQFF.

The J gene is TRBJ1-3, the V gene TRBV27; D not certain. Trimming stripped 9 bases from V and 0 bases from J, with 9 bases between. The CDR3 runs 13 residues. The germline V gene encodes CDR1 MNHEY and CDR2 SMNVEV (reference sequence). The CDR3 DNA reads as TGTGCCAGTCTTCCGAGCTCTGGAAACACCATATATTTT. Amino acids: CASLPSSGNTIYF.

CDR3: CASSIVYNEQFF. In DNA, the CDR3 is TGTGCCAGCAGTATAGTGTACAATGAGCAGTTCTTC. The rearrangement links TRBV6-2 or TRBV6-3 to TRBJ2-1; D remains unclear. The CDR3 consists of 12 residues. With 5 bases removed from V and 4 bases from J, the gap between germline ends came to 6 bases. Germline V gene lookup returns CDR1 MNHEY and CDR2 SVGEGT.

The chain carries TRBV4-2 and TRBJ2-4; 8 bases line up with TRBD1. CDR3 length: 20 amino acids. With V trimmed by 2 bases and J by 3 bases, 18 bases remained unmatched. From germline, CDR1 is LGHNA and CDR2 YNFKEQ. CDR3 nucleotide sequence: TGTGCCAGCAGCCAATCGAAGTGGGACAGGAGCCGGTCGGTCAAAAACATTCAGTACTTC. Protein product: CASSQSKWDRSRSVKNIQYF.

This chain links TRBV24-1 with TRBJ2-1, with 10 bases fitting TRBD2. Germline CDR1 is KGHDR and CDR2 is SFDVKD. This CDR3 contains 15 residues. The V segment lost 1 base and the J segment 8 bases; nucleotides outside the gene matches: 4. The CDR3 DNA follows: TGTGCCACCAGTGATTTTTCTAGCGGGAGCTATGAGCAGTTCTTC. As protein: CATSDFSSGSYEQFF.

This rearrangement joins TRBV12-3 or TRBV12-4 to TRBJ2-4, with D possibly TRBD2 on 5 matching bases. V was pared by 2 bases and J by 9 bases, with 8 bases between. The CDR3 has 12 amino acids. Here the CDR3 reads CASSLTRGIQYF. The CDR3 DNA reads as TGTGCCAGCAGTTTAACTCGGGGCATTCAGTACTTC.